This passage covers 14 T cell receptor beta chains from one sample sequenced in a study of blood T cell repertoires in COVID-19. Libraries were prepared by immunoSEQ multiplex PCR; TCRdb keeps only in-frame clonotypes and omits some of them. The data hold more than 250,000 clones, with over 65% observed a single time. The specimen was peripheral blood. Receptors originate from a man between 60 and 70 years old who had recovered from COVID-19.

This chain links TRBV7-9 with TRBJ2-4; 12 nucleotides agree with TRBD2. Germline V gene data show CDR1 as SEHNR and CDR2 as FQNEAQ (reference sequence). Trimming took 3 bases from V and 6 from J; bases not matched to a gene: 12. This CDR3 spans 18 amino acids. This CDR3 reads CASSFPPRLAGVRNIQYF. CDR3 nucleotides: TGTGCCAGCAGCTTCCCTCCAAGACTAGCGGGAGTGAGAAACATTCAGTACTTC. Together with reference TRBV7-9 and TRBJ2-4, the CDR3 gives the full variable domain: DTGVSQNPRHKITKRGQNVTFRCDPISEHNRLYWYRQTLGQGPEFLTYFQNEAQLEKSRLLSDRFSAERPKGSFSTLEIQRTEQGDSAMYLCASSFPPRLAGVRNIQYFGAGTRLSVL.

The rearrangement links TRBV24-1 to TRBJ1-1; tentative D call: TRBD1 (5 bases). CDR1 and CDR2 (germline): KGHDR, SFDVKD. The CDR3 has 13 residues. Deletions cut 0 bases from V and 9 bases from J, with 10 bases between. Written as DNA, the CDR3 is TGTGCCACCAGTGATTTGCAGGGAAGCCAAGCTTTCTTT. Encoded protein: CATSDLQGSQAFF.

A single count supports this clone. This chain links TRBV5-1 with TRBJ1-2; TRBD1 might be the D (5 bases). The CDR3 totals 13 residues. Trimming removed 0 bases from V and 7 bases from J, with 10 bases in between. Germline V gene sequence: CDR1 SGHRS, CDR2 YFSETQ. CDR3 sequence: CASSLVVGVGYTF. The CDR3 region has the DNA TGCGCCAGCAGCTTGGTGGTAGGGGTTGGCTACACCTTC.

The V and J genes are TRBV15 and TRBJ1-5; TRBD1 might be the D (5 bases). CDR1 is LNHNV and CDR2 is YYDKDF in the germline V gene (reference sequence). The CDR3 covers 15 residues. The V end lost 8 bases, the J end lost 0 bases, and 14 bases lay between the germline ends. The CDR3 is CATGAGPYSNQPQHF. In nucleotides, the CDR3 is TGTGCCACCGGCGCAGGGCCGTATAGCAATCAGCCCCAGCATTTT.

CDR3 sequence reads: CASGLVEASRIGSDTQYF. CDR3 in DNA: TGTGCTAGTGGTTTGGTAGAGGCTAGCCGCATAGGGTCAGATACGCAGTATTTT. V and J are TRBV12-5 and TRBJ2-3; TRBD2 might be the D (5 bases). This CDR3 spans 18 amino acids. Trimming removed 0 bases from V and 4 bases from J, with 20 bases in between. Germline CDR1 is LGHNT and CDR2 is FRNRAP.

This clone turned up a few times. The rearrangement links TRBV19 to TRBJ2-7; TRBD1 matches 9 bases. Germline V gene lookup returns CDR1 LNHDA and CDR2 SQIVND (reference sequence). Trimming at V came to 5 bases and at J to 3 bases, leaving 8 bases not matched to a gene. The CDR3 extends over 15 amino acids. CDR3 amino acids: CASSVTGTGHYEQYF. CDR3 DNA sequence: TGTGCCAGTAGTGTTACCGGGACAGGGCACTACGAGCAGTACTTC.

Of note for this clone: Germline and junction disagree at one end, which may indicate a read error. The CDR3 nucleotides are TGTGCCAGCAGTGAAGGAGGGGGTCCTAACTATGTCTACACCTTC. This translates into CASSEGGGPNYVYTF. The V gene is TRBV2, the J gene TRBJ1-2; a weak D match, TRBD1 (6 bases). CDR3 size: 15 residues. The germline gives CDR1 SNHLY, CDR2 FYNNEI.

This clone was seen just once. The chain combines TRBV5-4 with TRBJ1-2; 10 bases line up with TRBD1. This CDR3 comprises 15 residues. The trim removed 4 bases at V and 0 bases at J, leaving 3 bases unmatched. Germline CDR1 SGHNT, CDR2 YYREEE (reference sequence). This CDR3 is CASSLGTGANYGYTF. CDR3 in DNA: TGTGCCAGCAGCCTAGGGACAGGGGCTAACTATGGCTACACCTTC.

Only one count was recorded for this clone. One end of the junction fails to match germline, which may point to a read error. This rearrangement joins TRBV6-4 to TRBJ1-2, with 7 bases that match TRBD1. From germline, CDR1 is MRHNA and CDR2 SNTAGT. This CDR3 comprises 13 residues. Written as DNA, the CDR3 is TGTGCCAGCGGTTTCACAGGGGCCGAAAGCAAGCACTTC. Protein product: CASGFTGAESKHF.

The chain joins TRBV28 to TRBJ1-2; D gene uncertain. Germline CDR1 is MDHEN and CDR2 is SYDVKM. V lost 5 bases to trimming and J lost 0 bases, with 13 bases between them. CDR3 length equals 15 residues. The CDR3 is CASSRPAEANYGYTF. The CDR3 DNA sequence: TGTGCCAGCAGTCGCCCAGCGGAAGCTAACTATGGCTACACCTTC.

The chain combines TRBV27 with TRBJ2-3; 12 nucleotides match TRBD2. The CDR3 totals 18 residues. V lost 2 bases to trimming and J lost 4 bases; unmatched junction nucleotides: 10. Germline CDR1 is MNHEY and CDR2 is SMNVEV (reference sequence). The CDR3, as DNA: TGTGCCAGCAGTTTAGGGCTAGCGGGGGGGGGACGCGCAGATACGCAGTATTTT. Translation: CASSLGLAGGGRADTQYF.

The V and J genes are TRBV5-4 and TRBJ2-7; the D gene is possibly TRBD2 (5 bases). The CDR3 runs 14 residues. Germline CDR1 reads SGHNT; CDR2 reads YYREEE (reference sequence). Trimming took off 2 bases at V and 4 bases at J, with 13 bases between the two ends. CDR3 in amino acids: CASSLRPSSYEQYF. CDR3 sequence (DNA): TGTGCCAGCAGCTTACGCCCTAGCAGTTACGAGCAGTACTTC.

The rearrangement links TRBV23-1 to TRBJ2-1; 7 bases are shared with TRBD2. TRBV23-1 is identified as an open reading frame with a role that is uncertain. V was pared by 1 base and J by 0 bases, with 6 bases of the junction left unmatched. This CDR3 region has 17 residues. This CDR3 reads CASSQWGGHGSYNEQFF. The CDR3 DNA follows: TGCGCCAGCAGTCAATGGGGAGGGCACGGCTCCTACAATGAGCAGTTCTTC.

The chain combines TRBV30 with TRBJ1-2; D is unclear. This CDR3 spans 15 amino acids. In germline, CDR1 is GTSNPN, CDR2 SVGIG (reference sequence). V was shortened by 0 bases and J by 4 bases, with 15 bases between the two germline ends. Here the CDR3 reads CAWSVARKVVYGYTF. CDR3 DNA sequence: TGTGCCTGGAGTGTGGCCAGGAAGGTAGTCTATGGCTACACCTTC.